The present entry profiles one T cell receptor beta chain with its context. Its antigen remains unknown. The data were obtained in a study of PD-1 blockade in classical Hodgkin lymphoma. Time point here: cycle 4 day 1 (C4D1), after five to seven weeks of nivolumab. After autologous stem cell transplantation all patients relapsed, and prior brentuximab vedotin exposure differed between cohorts. Findings of the study overall: Complete responders showed a baseline diversity that resembled the diversity of newly diagnosed patients.

TCRdb's table, derived via immunoSEQ multiplex PCR, lists solely in-frame clones and lacks some. This sample has about 93,000 clones, with about 77% found just once. The clonotype originates from a human donor with classical Hodgkin lymphoma. Material: peripheral blood mononuclear cells (PBMCs), obtained before the fourth cycle of nivolumab.

This CDR3 reads CASSSSGGPYEQYF. The CDR3 region has the DNA TGTGCCAGCAGCTCTAGCGGGGGCCCCTACGAGCAGTACTTC. The chain combines TRBV6-5 with TRBJ2-7, with 10 bases fitting TRBD2. Germline V CDR1 and CDR2: MNHEY, SVGAGI. Trimming at V came to 6 bases and at J to 2 bases, leaving 4 bases not matched to a gene. This CDR3 is 14 amino acids long.